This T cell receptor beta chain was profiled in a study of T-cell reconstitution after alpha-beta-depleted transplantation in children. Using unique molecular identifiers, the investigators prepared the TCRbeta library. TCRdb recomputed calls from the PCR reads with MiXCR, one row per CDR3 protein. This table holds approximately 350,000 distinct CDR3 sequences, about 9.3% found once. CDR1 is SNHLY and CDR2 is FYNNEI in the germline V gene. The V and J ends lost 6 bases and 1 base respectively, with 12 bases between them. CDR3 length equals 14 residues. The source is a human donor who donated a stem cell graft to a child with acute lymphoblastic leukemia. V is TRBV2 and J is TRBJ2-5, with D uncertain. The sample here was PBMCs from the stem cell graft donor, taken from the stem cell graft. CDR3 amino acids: CASRRYGAQETQYF. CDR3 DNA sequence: TGTGCCAGCAGAAGGTACGGAGCCCAAGAGACCCAGTACTTC.